The 7 T cell receptor beta chains reported below all come from one sample, sequenced in a study of blood T cell repertoires in COVID-19. Repertoires were generated with immunoSEQ multiplex PCR, while TCRdb's copy carries only in-frame clones and drops some. The table records about 120,000 clones, approximately 90% of them present only once. Sequenced input: peripheral blood. These TCRs come from a woman aged 45-65 years with acute or convalescent COVID-19.

The chain carries TRBV27 and TRBJ1-5; TRBD1 matches 9 bases. The V gene's germline CDR1 is MNHEY and CDR2 SMNVEV (reference sequence). The CDR3 spans 17 residues. Trimming at V came to 4 bases and at J to 2 bases, leaving 9 bases not matched to a gene. CDR3 coding DNA: TGTGCCAGCAGTTCCCTCGGGACAGGGACTGGCAATCAGCCCCAGCATTTT. Translating it yields CASSSLGTGTGNQPQHF.

The chain joins TRBV18 to TRBJ1-3, with D hard to call. The V gene's germline CDR1 is KGHSH and CDR2 LQKENI. This CDR3 has 13 residues. The V and J ends lost 6 bases and 4 bases respectively, with 10 bases between them. CDR3 bases: TGTGCCAGCTCCCCAGAACGGGGAAACACCATATATTTT. It translates to CASSPERGNTIYF.

The gene calls are TRBV24-1 and TRBJ2-3; no clear D gene. The CDR3 runs 15 residues. Per germline, CDR1 KGHDR and CDR2 SFDVKD. The V gene lost 2 bases and the J gene lost 2 bases, with 10 bases spanning the gap. The chain's CDR3 is CATSDWADATDTQYF. The CDR3 nucleotides are TGTGCCACCAGTGATTGGGCAGACGCCACAGATACGCAGTATTTT.

The gene calls are TRBV7-9 and TRBJ1-6; TRBD1 aligns across 8 bases. The V gene's germline CDR1 is SEHNR and CDR2 FQNEAQ (reference sequence). The CDR3 runs 14 residues. J lost 9 bases, V lost 5 bases, and 6 bases had no gene match. The DNA of the CDR3 is TGTGCCAGCAGCCCTACAGGGGGTGTTTCACCCCTCCACTTT. Its protein product is CASSPTGGVSPLHF.

V usage is TRBV24-1 and J usage is TRBJ1-3; D remains ambiguous. The length of the CDR3 is 15 residues. Germline CDR1 and CDR2: KGHDR and SFDVKD. V was shortened by 2 bases and J by 6 bases, with 13 bases between the two germline ends. CDR3 amino acids: CATSDSRDIKNTIYF. The CDR3 DNA sequence: TGTGCCACCAGTGATTCGCGAGATATCAAAAACACCATATATTTT.

The chain is built from TRBV24-1 and TRBJ1-2; TRBD1 aligns across 7 bases. The CDR3 runs to 15 residues. The J segment lost 5 bases and the V segment lost 1 base, leaving 6 bases of the junction unmatched. The V gene's germline CDR1 is KGHDR and CDR2 SFDVKD. The CDR3 region has the DNA TGTGCCACCAGTGATTTAGGGACAGACTTTTATGGCTACACCTTC. Protein: CATSDLGTDFYGYTF.

This chain uses TRBV7-2 with TRBJ1-1, with D possibly TRBD1 on 6 matching bases. Per the germline V gene, CDR1 is SGHTA and CDR2 is FQGNSA. V lost 4 bases to trimming and J lost 0 bases, with 15 bases between them. The CDR3 sequence is 16 residues long. In DNA form, the CDR3 reads TGTGCCAGCAGCTCCTCCGGACAGCGAATGAACACTGAAGCTTTCTTT. It codes for CASSSSGQRMNTEAFF. Full variable domain (rest looked up from reference TRBV7-2 and TRBJ1-1): GAGVSQSPSNKVTEKGKDVELRCDPISGHTALYWYRQSLGQGLEFLIYFQGNSAPDKSGLPSDRFSAERTGGSVSTLTIQRTQQEDSAVYLCASSSSGQRMNTEAFFGQGTRLTVV.